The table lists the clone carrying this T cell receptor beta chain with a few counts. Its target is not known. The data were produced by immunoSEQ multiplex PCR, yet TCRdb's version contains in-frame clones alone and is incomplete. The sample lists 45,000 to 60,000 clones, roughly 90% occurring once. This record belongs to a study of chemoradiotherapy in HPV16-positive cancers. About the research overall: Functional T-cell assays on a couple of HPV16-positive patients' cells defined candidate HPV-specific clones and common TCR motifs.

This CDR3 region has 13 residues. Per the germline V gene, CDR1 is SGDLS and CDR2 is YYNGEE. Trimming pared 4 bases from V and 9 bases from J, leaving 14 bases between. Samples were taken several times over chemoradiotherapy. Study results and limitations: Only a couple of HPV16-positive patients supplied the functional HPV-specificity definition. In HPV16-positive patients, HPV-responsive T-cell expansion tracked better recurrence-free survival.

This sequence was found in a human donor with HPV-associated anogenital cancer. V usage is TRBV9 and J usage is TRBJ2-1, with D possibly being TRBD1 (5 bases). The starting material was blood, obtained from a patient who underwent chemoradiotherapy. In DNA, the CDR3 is TGTGCCAGCAGCCCCGGCCCCCAGGGTGAGCAGTTCTTC. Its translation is CASSPGPQGEQFF.